This T cell receptor (beta chain) was sequenced for a study of control samples from healthy donors and cancer patients. The protocol was immunoSEQ multiplex PCR, while the TCRdb copy is restricted to in-frame clones and leaves out a portion. Counted here are fewer than 65,000 clones, approximately 89% occurring once; the ten biggest clones make up 1.5% to 2%. Germline V gene data show CDR1 as SGHRS and CDR2 as YFSETQ. The V and J ends lost 6 bases and 0 bases respectively, with 13 bases between them. The CDR3 is 15 residues long. This receptor was identified in a man aged 35 to 55 with colorectal cancer. The sequencing sample was made of PBMCs. V is TRBV5-1 and J is TRBJ2-1; D gene uncertain. The CDR3: CASTRELSSYNEQFF. The DNA for the CDR3 is TGCGCCAGCACTAGAGAACTGAGCTCCTACAATGAGCAGTTCTTC.